These T cell receptor beta chains were read from a single sample in a study of blood T cell repertoires in COVID-19. The table came from immunoSEQ multiplex PCR; TCRdb's copy has only in-frame clones and leaves some out. Among 94,000 or so clones listed, approximately 80% were seen once. The sequenced sample consisted of peripheral blood. The source is a man between 60 and 75 years old with acute or convalescent COVID-19. CDR3s include the opening cysteine and the closing phenylalanine or tryptophan. The D gene is left open where the match is weak. A clone size is listed for some rows: how often the clone was seen (once, few, many), or a class if it is expanded.

>TRBJ1-6|TRBV14|NA|NA
TGTGCCAGCAGCCACAAACAGGGTAACTTTGGTTCACCCCTCCACTTT
CASSHKQGNFGSPLHF
>TRBJ1-3|TRBV28|NA|NA
TGTGCCAGCAGTTTAGGGGCAGGGAACTCTGGAAACACCATATATTTT
CASSLGAGNSGNTIYF
>TRBJ2-5|TRBV2|NA|NA
TGTGCCAGCAGATTACAAGAGACCCAGTACTTC
CASRLQETQYF
>TRBJ1-3|TRBV7-2|TRBD1|NA
TGTGCCAGCAGCAAAACCGGGACAGGGGCTGGAAACACCATATATTTT
CASSKTGTGAGNTIYF
>TRBJ1-5|TRBV28|TRBD1|NA
TGTGCCAGCAGTGTGACAGGGGAAGGAGGCAATCAGCCCCAGCATTTT
CASSVTGEGGNQPQHF
>TRBJ1-1|TRBV28|TRBD1|few
TGTGCCAGCAGTACAGGGGGGGGGCACACTGAAGCTTTCTTT
CASSTGGGHTEAFF
>TRBJ1-4|TRBV19|TRBD1|NA
TGTGCCACCACCCACCGGGACAGGAATGAAAAACTGTTTTTT
CATTHRDRNEKLFF
>TRBJ1-2|TRBV7-2|TRBD1|NA
TGTGCCAGCAGCAGGGGGACAGACATGACGAAGACTGGCTACACCTTC
CASSRGTDMTKTGYTF
>TRBJ1-2|TRBV18|NA|NA
TGTGCCAGCTCACCACCACTGACAAACTATGGCTACACCTTC
CASSPPLTNYGYTF
>TRBJ1-1|TRBV15|NA|NA
TGTGCCACCAGCAGAGACCGGACGGAGGTTAGTGAAGCTTTCTTT
CATSRDRTEVSEAFF
>TRBJ1-1|TRBV7-2|NA|NA
TGTGCCAGCAGCATTAGAACGAACACTGAAGCTTTCTTT
CASSIRTNTEAFF
>TRBJ2-1|TRBV11-2|NA|NA
TGTGCCAGCAGCTTAGGGGGCGGTTACAATGAGCAGTTCTTC
CASSLGGGYNEQFF
>TRBJ2-7|TRBV5-6|TRBD1|NA
TGTGCCAGCAGCTATTTGCGGGACAGGGGACTAGACGAGCAGTACTTC
CASSYLRDRGLDEQYF
>TRBJ2-5|TRBV5-1|NA|NA
TGCGCCAGCAGCTTGCAGGGTCAACAAGAGACCCAGTACTTC
CASSLQGQQETQYF
>TRBJ1-1|TRBV2|NA|NA
TGTGCCAGCAGTGAGAGGACAGTGCTCACTGAAGCTTTCTTT
CASSERTVLTEAFF
>TRBJ1-6|TRBV2|NA|NA
TGTGCCAGCAGCGCCAGGCGCAGCTCCTATAATTCACCCCTCCACTTT
CASSARRSSYNSPLHF
>TRBJ2-2|TRBV24-1|NA|few
TGTGCCACCAGTGACCCCACCAGGGTGGCCGGGGAGCTGTTTTTT
CATSDPTRVAGELFF
>TRBJ1-1|TRBV29-1|TRBD1|NA
TGCAGCGCATCGACAGGGGACACTGAAGCTTTCTTT
CSASTGDTEAFF
>TRBJ2-1|TRBV3-1/TRBV3-2|TRBD1|NA
TGTGCCAGCAGCGCCCCCTACTTCACCTCGGGACAGGGGAGTCGTGAGCAGTTCTTC
CASSAPYFTSGQGSREQFF
>TRBJ2-7|TRBV29-1|TRBD1|NA
TGCAGCGTTAGGGACAGGGGCTACGAGCAGTACTTC
CSVRDRGYEQYF
>TRBJ2-5|TRBV9|NA|NA
TGTGCCAGCAGCGTAGACGGTTTACGGGAGACCCAGTACTTC
CASSVDGLRETQYF
>TRBJ1-4|TRBV27|NA|NA
TGTGCCAGCAGGAATAGGGGTGGAACTAATGAAAAACTGTTTTTT
CASRNRGGTNEKLFF
>TRBJ1-6|TRBV4-1|NA|NA
TGCGCCAGCAGCCGAGGAGGGAGTAAAGGGGATTCACCCCTCCACTTT
CASSRGGSKGDSPLHF
>TRBJ1-2|TRBV28|NA|NA
TGTGCCAGCAGTTTAGGGGGGGTAGGGGACTATGGCTACACCTTC
CASSLGGVGDYGYTF
>TRBJ1-2|TRBV5-6|NA|NA
TGTGCCAGCAGCTTGGGGCCCTCGGACAGATTATTCTTC
CASSLGPSDRLFF
>TRBJ2-3|TRBV5-1|TRBD2|NA
TGCGCCAGCAGTCAGCGGGGATTGCGAGATACGCAGTATTTT
CASSQRGLRDTQYF
>TRBJ2-7|TRBV14|TRBD1|NA
TGTGCCAGCAGCCAAACGCCGGACAGGATCCTAGTCTACGAGCAGTACTTC
CASSQTPDRILVYEQYF
>TRBJ1-2|TRBV5-6|NA|NA
TGTGCCAGCAGCTACTGGGGCGGCTATGGCTACACCTTC
CASSYWGGYGYTF
>TRBJ1-1|TRBV7-2|TRBD1|NA
TGTGCCAGCAGCCCTGGGACAGGGTTTGGCACTGAAGCTTTCTTT
CASSPGTGFGTEAFF
>TRBJ1-2|TRBV4-2|NA|few
TGTGCCAGCAGCCTGAGTCAGGGGCAGGACTATGGCTACACCTTC
CASSLSQGQDYGYTF
>TRBJ1-1|TRBV7-6|TRBD1|NA
TGTGCCAGCAGCTTGACAGGGCAAGGTGCTTTCTTT
CASSLTGQGAFF
>TRBJ1-5|TRBV7-6|NA|NA
TGTGCCAGCAGTTATTCCCCACCGGAGGGCAATCAGCCCCAGCATTTT
CASSYSPPEGNQPQHF